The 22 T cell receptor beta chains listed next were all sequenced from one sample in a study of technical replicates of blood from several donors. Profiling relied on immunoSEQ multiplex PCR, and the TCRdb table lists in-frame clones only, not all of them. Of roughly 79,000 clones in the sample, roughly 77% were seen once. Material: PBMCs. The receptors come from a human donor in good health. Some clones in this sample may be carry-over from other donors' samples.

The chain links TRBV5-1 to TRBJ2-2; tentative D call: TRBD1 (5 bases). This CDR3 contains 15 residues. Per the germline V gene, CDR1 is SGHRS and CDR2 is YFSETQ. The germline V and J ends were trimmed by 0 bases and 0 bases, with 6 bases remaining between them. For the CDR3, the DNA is TGCGCCAGCAGCTTGGAGGGGCCGAACACCGGGGAGCTGTTTTTT. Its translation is CASSLEGPNTGELFF. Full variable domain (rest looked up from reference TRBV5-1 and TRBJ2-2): KAGVTQTPRYLIKTRGQQVTLSCSPISGHRSVSWYQQTPGQGLQFLFEYFSETQRNKGNFPGRFSGRQFSNSRSEMNVSTLELGDSALYLCASSLEGPNTGELFFGEGSRLTVL.

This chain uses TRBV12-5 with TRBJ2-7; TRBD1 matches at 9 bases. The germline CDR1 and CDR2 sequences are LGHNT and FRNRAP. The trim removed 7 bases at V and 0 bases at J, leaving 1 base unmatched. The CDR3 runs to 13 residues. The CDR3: CASETGGSYEQYF. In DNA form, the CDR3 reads TGTGCTAGTGAGACAGGGGGCTCCTACGAGCAGTACTTC.

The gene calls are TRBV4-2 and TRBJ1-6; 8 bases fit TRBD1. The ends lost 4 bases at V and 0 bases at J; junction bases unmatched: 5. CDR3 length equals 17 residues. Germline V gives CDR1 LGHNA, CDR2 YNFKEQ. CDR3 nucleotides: TGTGCCAGCAGCCTAGGGACAGGTAGCTCCTATAATTCACCCCTCCACTTT. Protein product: CASSLGTGSSYNSPLHF.

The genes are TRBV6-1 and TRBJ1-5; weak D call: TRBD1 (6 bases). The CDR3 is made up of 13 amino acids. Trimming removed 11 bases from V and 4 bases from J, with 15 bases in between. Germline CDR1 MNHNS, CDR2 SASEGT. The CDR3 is CAANRDTNQPQHF. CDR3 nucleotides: TGTGCCGCCAACCGGGACACTAATCAGCCCCAGCATTTT.

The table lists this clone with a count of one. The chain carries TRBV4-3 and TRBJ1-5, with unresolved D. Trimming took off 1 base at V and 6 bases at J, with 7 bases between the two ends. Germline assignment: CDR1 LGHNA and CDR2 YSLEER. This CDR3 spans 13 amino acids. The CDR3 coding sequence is TGCGCCAGCAGCCAAGGAGTCGGTCAGCCCCAGCATTTT. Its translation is CASSQGVGQPQHF.

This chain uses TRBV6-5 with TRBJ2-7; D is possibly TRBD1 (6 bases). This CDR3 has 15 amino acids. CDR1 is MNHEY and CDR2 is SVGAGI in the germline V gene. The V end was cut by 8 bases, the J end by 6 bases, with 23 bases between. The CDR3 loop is CASAYGSGHLSEQYF. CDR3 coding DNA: TGTGCCAGCGCGTACGGATCGGGACACCTTTCCGAGCAGTACTTC.

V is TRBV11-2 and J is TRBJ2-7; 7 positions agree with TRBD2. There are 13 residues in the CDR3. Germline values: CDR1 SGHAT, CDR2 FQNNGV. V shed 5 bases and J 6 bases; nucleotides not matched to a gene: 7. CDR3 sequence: CASSPRSGAEQYF. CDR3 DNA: TGTGCCAGCAGCCCCCGGAGCGGGGCCGAGCAGTACTTC.

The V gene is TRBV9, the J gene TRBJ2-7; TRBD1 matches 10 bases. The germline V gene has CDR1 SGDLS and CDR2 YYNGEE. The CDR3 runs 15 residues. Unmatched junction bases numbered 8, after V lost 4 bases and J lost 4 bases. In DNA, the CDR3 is TGTGCCAGCAGCCCCGGGACAGGGGACGGATACGAGCAGTACTTC. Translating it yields CASSPGTGDGYEQYF.

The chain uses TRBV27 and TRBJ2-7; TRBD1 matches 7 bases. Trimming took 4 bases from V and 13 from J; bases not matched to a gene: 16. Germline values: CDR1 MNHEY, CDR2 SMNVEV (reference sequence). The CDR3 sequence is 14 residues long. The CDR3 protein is CASSSPSRQGRRYF. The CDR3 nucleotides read TGTGCCAGCAGTTCTCCTTCACGACAGGGACGACGTTACTTC.

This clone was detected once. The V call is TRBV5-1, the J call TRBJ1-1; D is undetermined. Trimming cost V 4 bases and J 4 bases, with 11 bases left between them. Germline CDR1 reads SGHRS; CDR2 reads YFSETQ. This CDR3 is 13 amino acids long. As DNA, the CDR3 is TGCGCCAGCAGCGTCTTGGGAGTCACTGAAGCTTTCTTT. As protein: CASSVLGVTEAFF.

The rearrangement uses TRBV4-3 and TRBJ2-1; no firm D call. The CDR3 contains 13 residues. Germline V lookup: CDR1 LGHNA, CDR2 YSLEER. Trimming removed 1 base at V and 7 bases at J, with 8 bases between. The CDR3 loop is CASSQALENEQFF. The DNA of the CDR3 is TGCGCCAGCAGCCAAGCCTTAGAGAATGAGCAGTTCTTC.

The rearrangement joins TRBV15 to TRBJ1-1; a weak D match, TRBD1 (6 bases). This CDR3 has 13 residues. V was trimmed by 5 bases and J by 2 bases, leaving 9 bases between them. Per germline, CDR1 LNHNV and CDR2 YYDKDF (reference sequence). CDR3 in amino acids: CATSPDSNTEAFF. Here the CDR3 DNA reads TGTGCCACCAGCCCGGACAGCAACACTGAAGCTTTCTTT.

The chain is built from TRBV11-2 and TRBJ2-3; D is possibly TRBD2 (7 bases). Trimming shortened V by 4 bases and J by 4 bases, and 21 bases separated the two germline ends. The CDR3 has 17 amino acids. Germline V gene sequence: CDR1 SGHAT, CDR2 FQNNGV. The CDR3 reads CASSSIKGGARADTQYF. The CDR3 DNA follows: TGTGCCAGCAGCTCGATTAAGGGGGGGGCCCGAGCAGATACGCAGTATTTT. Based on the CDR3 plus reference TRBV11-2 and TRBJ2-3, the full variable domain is EAGVAQSPRYKIIEKRQSVAFWCNPISGHATLYWYQQILGQGPKLLIQFQNNGVVDDSQLPKDRFSAERLKGVDSTLKIQPAKLEDSAVYLCASSSIKGGARADTQYFGPGTRLTVL.

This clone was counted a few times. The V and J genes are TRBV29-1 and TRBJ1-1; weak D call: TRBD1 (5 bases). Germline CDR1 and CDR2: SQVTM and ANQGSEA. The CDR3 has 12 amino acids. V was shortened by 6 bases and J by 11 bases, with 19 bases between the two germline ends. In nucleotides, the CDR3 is TGCAGCGTAAGGTGGAGGGGCGTTGGTGCTTTCTTT. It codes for CSVRWRGVGAFF.

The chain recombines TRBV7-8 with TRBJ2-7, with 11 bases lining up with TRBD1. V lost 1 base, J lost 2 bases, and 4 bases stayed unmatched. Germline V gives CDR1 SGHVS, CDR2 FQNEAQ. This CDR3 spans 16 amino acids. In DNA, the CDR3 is TGTGCCAGCAGCTTAGTCCCGGGACAGGGGGCCTACGAGCAGTACTTC. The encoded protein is CASSLVPGQGAYEQYF.

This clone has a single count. The CDR3 DNA reads as TGTGCCACCAGCAGAGGTGGTGCACATACCTACGAGCAGTACTTC. Amino acid sequence: CATSRGGAHTYEQYF. The J gene is TRBJ2-7, the V gene TRBV15; D gene unclear. Germline V gene lookup returns CDR1 LNHNV and CDR2 YYDKDF (reference sequence). The length of the CDR3 is 15 residues. V was cut by 1 base and J by 2 bases, with 12 bases left in between. The complete variable domain, with remaining parts taken from reference TRBV15 and TRBJ2-7, reads DAMVIQNPRYQVTQFGKPVTLSCSQTLNHNVMYWYQQKSSQAPKLLFHYYDKDFNNEADTPDNFQSRRPNTSFCFLDIRSPGLGDTAMYLCATSRGGAHTYEQYFGPGTRLTVT.

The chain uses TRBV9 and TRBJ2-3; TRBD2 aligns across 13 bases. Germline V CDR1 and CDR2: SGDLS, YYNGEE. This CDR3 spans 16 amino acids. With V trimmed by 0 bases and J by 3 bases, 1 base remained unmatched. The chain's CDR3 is CASSVVTSGGTDTQYF. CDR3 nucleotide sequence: TGTGCCAGCAGCGTAGTGACTAGCGGGGGGACAGATACGCAGTATTTT.

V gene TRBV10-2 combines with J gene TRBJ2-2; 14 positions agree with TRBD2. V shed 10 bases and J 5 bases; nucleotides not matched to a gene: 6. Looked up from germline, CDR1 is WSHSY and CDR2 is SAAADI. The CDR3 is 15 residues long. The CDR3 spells CAIGTSGRETGELFF. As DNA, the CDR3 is TGCGCCATAGGGACTAGCGGGAGAGAAACCGGGGAGCTGTTTTTT.

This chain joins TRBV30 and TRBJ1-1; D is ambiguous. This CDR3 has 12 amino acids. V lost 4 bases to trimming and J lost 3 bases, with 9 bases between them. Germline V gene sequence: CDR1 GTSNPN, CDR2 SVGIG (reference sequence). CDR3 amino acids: CAWTKLYTEAFF. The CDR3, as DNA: TGTGCCTGGACTAAATTGTACACTGAAGCTTTCTTT.

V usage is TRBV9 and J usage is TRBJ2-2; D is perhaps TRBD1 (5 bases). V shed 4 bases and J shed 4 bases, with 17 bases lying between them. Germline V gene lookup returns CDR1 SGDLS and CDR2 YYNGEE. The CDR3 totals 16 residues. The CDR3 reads CASSYDSVAGTGELFF. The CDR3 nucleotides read TGTGCCAGCAGCTACGACAGTGTCGCTGGCACCGGGGAGCTGTTTTTT.

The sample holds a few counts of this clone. CDR3 protein: CASSLSRDTQYF. The CDR3 nucleotides are TGTGCCAGCAGCTTGTCGAGGGATACGCAGTATTTT. The gene calls are TRBV7-9 and TRBJ2-3; D is unclear. Germline assignment: CDR1 SEHNR and CDR2 FQNEAQ (reference sequence). The CDR3 has 12 residues. The germline V and J ends were trimmed by 3 bases and 6 bases, with 7 bases remaining between them.

The CDR3 reads CASSSPRRQGYEQYF. CDR3 bases: TGTGCCAGCAGCTCACCCCGCCGACAGGGCTACGAGCAGTACTTC. The genes are TRBV7-9 and TRBJ2-7; 7 bases map to TRBD1. Germline assignment: CDR1 SEHNR and CDR2 FQNEAQ (reference sequence). This CDR3 has 15 residues. V lost 4 bases, J lost 3 bases, and 9 bases stayed unmatched. The whole variable domain, remainder taken from reference TRBV7-9 and TRBJ2-7, is DTGVSQNPRHKITKRGQNVTFRCDPISEHNRLYWYRQTLGQGPEFLTYFQNEAQLEKSRLLSDRFSAERPKGSFSTLEIQRTEQGDSAMYLCASSSPRRQGYEQYFGPGTRLTVT.